The 15 T cell receptor beta chains presented below share a single source sample, sequenced in a study of T cells in localized non-small cell lung cancer. TCRdb's table, derived via immunoSEQ multiplex PCR, lists solely in-frame clones and lacks some. Of over a thousand clones in the sample, around 28% were seen once. The sample in question was normal lung tissue next to the tumor, obtained before any cancer treatment. These receptors were collected from a man aged 35-75 years with stage II lung adenocarcinoma.

In this sample, this clone is medium-sized. V gene TRBV12-2 combines with J gene TRBJ1-2; TRBD1, the D gene given by the table, was not confirmed from the DNA. TRBV12-2 is a pseudogene. This CDR3 has 16 residues. The CDR3 protein is CASSMTDRMRESGYTF. The CDR3 DNA reads TGTGCAAGTAGTATGACGGACAGGATGAGGGAAAGTGGCTACACCTTC.

This clone was detected a few times. The chain couples TRBV5-1 to TRBJ2-3; the match to TRBD1 covers 7 bases. The CDR3 has 15 residues. J lost 1 base, V lost 4 bases, and 6 bases had no gene match. CDR1 is SGHRS, CDR2 YFSETQ, per germline. CDR3 sequence: CASSPGTDRTDTQYF. CDR3 in DNA: TGCGCCAGCAGCCCCGGGACAGACCGCACAGATACGCAGTATTTT.

The rearrangement links TRBV18 to TRBJ1-1; D is uncertain. Germline CDR1 reads KGHSH; CDR2 reads LQKENI. The CDR3 extends over 14 amino acids. Trimming left V 3 bases short and J 1 base short, with 9 bases between. The CDR3 bases are TGTGCCAGCTCACCGAGGCAGACGAACACTGAAGCTTTCTTT. Protein product: CASSPRQTNTEAFF.

The chain recombines TRBV1 with TRBJ2-2; TRBD1 reflects the table's D call only, with no check against the DNA. TRBV1 is given as a pseudogene. The length of the CDR3 is 17 residues. The CDR3 is CASSQEGRGAETGELFF. The CDR3 region has the DNA TGCGCCAGCAGCCAAGAAGGCAGGGGGGCAGAAACCGGGGAGCTGTTTTTT.

This clone has a handful of counts. The rearrangement joins TRBV11-3 to TRBJ1-3; D unclear. Germline lookup yields CDR1 SGHNT and CDR2 YENEEA. Trimming cost V 0 bases and J 5 bases, with 8 bases left between them. The CDR3 has 14 residues. The CDR3 sequence: CASSLERSRNTIYF. In DNA form, the CDR3 reads TGTGCCAGCAGCTTAGAGAGGTCGCGAAACACCATATATTTT. The entire variable domain, with the rest obtained from reference TRBV11-3 and TRBJ1-3, is as follows: EAGVVQSPRYKIIEKKQPVAFWCNPISGHNTLYWYLQNLGQGPELLIRYENEEAVDDSQLPKDRFSAERLKGVDSTLKIQPAELGDSAVYLCASSLERSRNTIYFGEGSWLTVV.

The chain couples TRBV6-8 to TRBJ1-6, with D uncertain. The germline gives CDR1 MNHGY, CDR2 SAAAGT. This CDR3 has 14 residues. Trimming pared 4 bases from V and 2 bases from J, leaving 6 bases between. The CDR3 here is CASSSGPYNSPLHF. The CDR3 coding sequence is TGTGCCAGCAGTTCTGGACCCTATAATTCACCCCTCCACTTT.

By share of the sample, this clone is medium-sized. The chain joins TRBV2 to TRBJ2-7; no definite D call. With 3 bases removed from V and 0 bases from J, the gap between germline ends came to 9 bases. The CDR3 contains 14 residues. CDR1 is SNHLY and CDR2 is FYNNEI in the germline V gene. The DNA for the CDR3 is TGTGCCAGCAGTGAGTCGGCCGCCTCCTACGAGCAGTACTTC. It translates to CASSESAASYEQYF.

This clone has a handful of counts. The chain uses TRBV25-1 and TRBJ2-1; D unresolved. This CDR3 contains 12 residues. V lost 6 bases, J lost 7 bases, and 10 bases lay in between. From germline, CDR1 is MGHDK and CDR2 SYGVNS. The CDR3 coding sequence is TGTGCCAGCAGCCGCCTGGAAAATGAGCAGTTCTTC. Its protein product is CASSRLENEQFF.

The rearrangement links TRBV6-8 to TRBJ2-5, with 8 bases identical to TRBD2. The germline gives CDR1 MNHGY, CDR2 SAAAGT. V dropped 5 bases and J dropped 2; count of bases not matched to a gene: 10. The CDR3 has 16 amino acids. This chain's CDR3 is CASSTRRGAGQETQYF. The CDR3 nucleotides read TGTGCCAGCAGTACCCGGCGGGGGGCCGGTCAAGAGACCCAGTACTTC.

This chain links TRBV18 with TRBJ1-1; D remains ambiguous. V dropped 2 bases and J dropped 2 bases, with 6 bases sitting between them. The CDR3 totals 13 residues. The germline V gene encodes CDR1 KGHSH and CDR2 LQKENI. The CDR3 is CASSPMANTEAFF. The DNA of the CDR3 is TGTGCCAGCTCACCAATGGCCAACACTGAAGCTTTCTTT.

The chain recombines TRBV19 with TRBJ1-4, with 12 positions matching TRBD1. The CDR3 sequence is 15 residues long. Germline CDR1 and CDR2: LNHDA and SQIVND (reference sequence). J gave up 6 bases and V 10 bases, and 9 bases lay outside the gene matches. Here the CDR3 DNA reads TGTGCCACCGCGGGACAGGGGGCTTTAGATGAAAAACTGTTTTTT. Its protein product is CATAGQGALDEKLFF.

This clone came up a few times. The chain couples TRBV11-3 to TRBJ2-7; 8 bases agree with TRBD1. Germline V lookup: CDR1 SGHNT, CDR2 YENEEA. After removal of 3 bases from V and 7 bases from J, the junction contained 8 bases not matched to a gene. The CDR3 has 14 amino acids. CDR3 nucleotides: TGTGCCAGCAGCTTCGGACAGGGATTTTCGGAGCAGTACTTC. It encodes CASSFGQGFSEQYF.

This chain connects TRBV28 to TRBJ1-5; D remains unclear. The CDR3 is made up of 14 amino acids. Germline V lookup: CDR1 MDHEN, CDR2 SYDVKM. V lost 5 bases and J lost 7, with 15 bases in between. The CDR3 is CASSVDTRGQPQHF. CDR3 DNA: TGTGCCAGCAGTGTTGACACGCGAGGCCAGCCCCAGCATTTT.

Concerning this clone: The junction and the germline gene differ at one end; a read error may be behind it. A base remains ambiguous or unread, so its encoded residue is written X. J is TRBJ1-3 and V is TRBV29-1; D is possibly TRBD1 (6 bases). The V gene's germline CDR1 is SQVTM and CDR2 ANQGSEA. The CDR3 loop spans 14 amino acids. CDR3 bases: TGCAGCGTTATCCCAGGGGATTCTGGAAAYACCATATATTTT. Encoded protein: CSVIPGDSGXTIYF. The complete CDR3 sequence is CSVIPGDSGNTIYF.

This clone is termed large. The chain employs TRBV11-3 and TRBJ1-4; 8 bases match TRBD1. CDR1 is SGHNT, CDR2 YENEEA, per germline. This CDR3 is built from 17 residues. Losses at the gene ends were 2 bases for V and 3 bases for J; bases not matched to a gene: 8. CDR3 region: CASSLFGRGQANEKLFF. As DNA, the CDR3 is TGTGCCAGCAGCTTATTCGGCCGGGGACAGGCTAATGAAAAACTGTTTTTT. Looking up the rest from reference TRBV11-3 and TRBJ1-4 gives the full variable domain: EAGVVQSPRYKIIEKKQPVAFWCNPISGHNTLYWYLQNLGQGPELLIRYENEEAVDDSQLPKDRFSAERLKGVDSTLKIQPAELGDSAVYLCASSLFGRGQANEKLFFGSGTQLSVL.